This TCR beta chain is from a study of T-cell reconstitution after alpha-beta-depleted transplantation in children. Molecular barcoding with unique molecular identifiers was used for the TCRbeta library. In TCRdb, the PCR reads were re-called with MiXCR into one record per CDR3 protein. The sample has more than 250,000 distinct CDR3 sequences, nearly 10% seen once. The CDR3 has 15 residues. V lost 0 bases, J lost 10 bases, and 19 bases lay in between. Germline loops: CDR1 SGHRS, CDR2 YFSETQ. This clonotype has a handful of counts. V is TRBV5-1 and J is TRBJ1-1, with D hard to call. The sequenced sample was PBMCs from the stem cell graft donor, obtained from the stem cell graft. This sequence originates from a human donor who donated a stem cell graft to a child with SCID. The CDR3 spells CASSLGSAFLTGAFF. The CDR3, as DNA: TGCGCCAGCAGCTTGGGATCGGCATTTTTAACGGGAGCTTTCTTT.